The sample holds a few counts of the clone carrying this T cell receptor (beta chain). Its antigen remains unknown. Trimming took off 3 bases at V and 10 bases at J, with 13 bases between the two ends. This CDR3 region has 14 residues. When ophthalmopathy did not progress within 18 months, Graves' hyperthyroidism was considered stable. Exclusion of patients followed from uncontrolled infection, other autoimmune disease, pregnancy or lactation. The sample originates from a study of T cells in Graves' hyperthyroidism and ophthalmopathy. Findings and caveats of the study: Blood also held most thyroid clonotypes expanded beyond 0.001. Onset of ophthalmopathy came a median around 6.2 months after the model predicted it.

The TCR beta CDR3 regions underwent amplification using RNA transcripts as the source. TCR CDR3 underwent first-round RT-PCR with the HTBI primer set. Each CDR3 protein is one row after TCRdb ran MiXCR on the multiplex PCR reads. The sample lists a few hundred thousand distinct CDR3 sequences, 20% to 25% occurring once. V and J are TRBV12-3 or TRBV12-4 and TRBJ1-6; possible D gene TRBD1, 6 bases. This sequence originates from a man between 18 and 29 years old with Graves' hyperthyroidism. What was sequenced was blood. CDR3 sequence reads: CASSFGGGGSPLHF. As DNA, the CDR3 is TGTGCCAGCAGTTTTGGGGGGGGCGGATCACCCCTCCACTTT.